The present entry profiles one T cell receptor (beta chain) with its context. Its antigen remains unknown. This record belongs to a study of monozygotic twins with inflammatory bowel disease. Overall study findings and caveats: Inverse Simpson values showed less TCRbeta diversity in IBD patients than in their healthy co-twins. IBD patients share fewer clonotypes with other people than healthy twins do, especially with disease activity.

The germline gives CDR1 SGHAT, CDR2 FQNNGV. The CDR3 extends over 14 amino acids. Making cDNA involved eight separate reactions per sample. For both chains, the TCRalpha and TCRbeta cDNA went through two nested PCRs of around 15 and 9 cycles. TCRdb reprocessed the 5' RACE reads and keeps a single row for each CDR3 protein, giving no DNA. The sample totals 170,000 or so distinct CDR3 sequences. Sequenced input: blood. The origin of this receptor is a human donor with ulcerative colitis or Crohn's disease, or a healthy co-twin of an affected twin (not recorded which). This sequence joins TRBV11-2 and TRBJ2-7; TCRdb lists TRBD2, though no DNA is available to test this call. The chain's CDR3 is CASSLVGGRREQYF.